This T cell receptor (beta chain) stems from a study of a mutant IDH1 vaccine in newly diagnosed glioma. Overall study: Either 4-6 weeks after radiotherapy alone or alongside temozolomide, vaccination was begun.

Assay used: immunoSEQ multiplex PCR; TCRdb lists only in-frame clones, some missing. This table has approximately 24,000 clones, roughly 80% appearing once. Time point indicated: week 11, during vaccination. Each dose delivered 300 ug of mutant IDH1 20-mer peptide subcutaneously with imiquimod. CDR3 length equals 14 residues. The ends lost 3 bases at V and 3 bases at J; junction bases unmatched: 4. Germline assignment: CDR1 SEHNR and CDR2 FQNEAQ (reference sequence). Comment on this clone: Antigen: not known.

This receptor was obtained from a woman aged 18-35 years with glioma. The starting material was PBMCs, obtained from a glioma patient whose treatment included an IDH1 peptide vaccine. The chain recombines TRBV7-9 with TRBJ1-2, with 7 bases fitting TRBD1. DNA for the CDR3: TGTGCCAGCAGCTTTGAAGGGGGCGACTATGGCTACACCTTC. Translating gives CASSFEGGDYGYTF.